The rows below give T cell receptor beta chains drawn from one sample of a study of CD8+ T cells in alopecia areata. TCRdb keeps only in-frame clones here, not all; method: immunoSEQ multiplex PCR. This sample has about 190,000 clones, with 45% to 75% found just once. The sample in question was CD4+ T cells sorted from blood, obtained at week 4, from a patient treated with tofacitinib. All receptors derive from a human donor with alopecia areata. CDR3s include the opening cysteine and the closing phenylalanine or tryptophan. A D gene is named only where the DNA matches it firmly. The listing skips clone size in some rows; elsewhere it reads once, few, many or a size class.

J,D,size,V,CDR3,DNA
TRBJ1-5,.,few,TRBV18,CASSARGGEEPQHF,TGTGCCAGCTCAGCAAGAGGGGGGGAAGAGCCCCAGCATTTT
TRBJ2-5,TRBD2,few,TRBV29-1,CSVEDIAGEVQETQYF,TGCAGCGTTGAAGACATAGCGGGAGAGGTCCAAGAGACCCAGTACTTC
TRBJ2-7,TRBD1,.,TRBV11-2,CASSRGTGSEQYF,TGTGCCAGCAGCCGAGGGACAGGGAGCGAGCAGTACTTC
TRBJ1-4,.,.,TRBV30,CAYSRNEKLFF,TGTGCCTACTCAAGGAATGAAAAACTGTTTTTT
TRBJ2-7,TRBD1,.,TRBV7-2,CASSPQTGGGYEQYF,TGTGCCAGCAGCCCCCAGACAGGGGGCGGGTACGAGCAGTACTTC
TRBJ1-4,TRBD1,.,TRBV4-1,CASRRAGDRGVEKLFF,TGCGCCAGCAGGCGGGCCGGGGACAGGGGTGTTGAAAAACTGTTTTTT
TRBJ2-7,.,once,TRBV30,CAWGQTSYEQYF,TGTGCCTGGGGACAAACCTCCTACGAGCAGTACTTC
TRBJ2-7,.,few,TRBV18,CASSPAGDHEQYF,TGTGCCAGCTCACCAGCCGGGGACCACGAGCAGTACTTC
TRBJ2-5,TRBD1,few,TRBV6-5,CASSLDRGYETQYF,TGTGCCAGCAGCCTGGACAGGGGTTATGAGACCCAGTACTTC
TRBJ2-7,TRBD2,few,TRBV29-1,CSVGSSPGGLSHEQYF,TGCAGCGTTGGATCCAGCCCGGGAGGACTTTCCCACGAGCAGTACTTC
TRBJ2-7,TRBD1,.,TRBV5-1,CASSLGTGSEQYF,TGCGCCAGCAGCTTGGGGACAGGTTCCGAGCAGTACTTC
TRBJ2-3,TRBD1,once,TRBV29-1,CSVEPDRGQITDTQYF,TGCAGCGTTGAACCCGACAGGGGACAGATCACAGATACGCAGTATTTT
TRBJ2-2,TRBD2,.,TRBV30,CAWSEGLGTGELFF,TGTGCCTGGAGTGAGGGACTAGGCACCGGGGAGCTGTTTTTT
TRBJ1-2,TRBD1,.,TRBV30,CAWSSQGAYGYTF,TGTGCCTGGAGTTCCCAGGGGGCCTATGGCTACACCTTC
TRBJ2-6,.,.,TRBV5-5,CASSYRSSGANVLTF,TGTGCCAGCAGCTACAGAAGCTCTGGGGCCAACGTCCTGACTTTC
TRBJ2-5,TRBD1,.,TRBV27,CASSFTGGWVETQYF,TGTGCCAGCAGTTTCACAGGGGGCTGGGTCGAGACCCAGTACTTC
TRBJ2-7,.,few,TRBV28,CASSLYGRWEQYF,TGTGCCAGCAGTTTATATGGGCGGTGGGAGCAGTACTTC
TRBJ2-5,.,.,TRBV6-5,CASSRVPQETQYF,TGTGCCAGCAGCAGAGTCCCCCAAGAGACCCAGTACTTC
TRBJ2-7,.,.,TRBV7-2,CASSLDPGRYEQYF,TGTGCCAGCAGCTTAGACCCAGGGAGGTACGAGCAGTACTTC
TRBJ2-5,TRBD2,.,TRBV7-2,CASSPTLAGVLETQYF,TGTGCCAGCAGTCCAACCCTAGCGGGAGTTTTGGAGACCCAGTACTTC
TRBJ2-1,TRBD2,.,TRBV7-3,CASSPTSGGYNEQFF,TGTGCCAGCAGCCCGACTAGCGGGGGGTACAATGAGCAGTTCTTC
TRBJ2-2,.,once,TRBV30,CAWSLQGAGELFF,TGTGCCTGGAGTCTACAGGGAGCCGGGGAGCTGTTTTTT
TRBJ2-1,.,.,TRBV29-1,CSARRGGSSYNEQFF,TGCAGCGCCCGAAGAGGAGGGAGCTCCTACAATGAGCAGTTCTTC
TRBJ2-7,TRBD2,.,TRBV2,CASSGGGPEQYF,TGTGCCAGCAGCGGGGGGGGACCCGAGCAGTACTTC
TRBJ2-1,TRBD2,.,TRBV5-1,CASSLARAGGQPTYNEQFF,TGCGCCAGCAGCTTGGCACGCGCGGGAGGCCAACCCACCTACAATGAGCAGTTCTTC
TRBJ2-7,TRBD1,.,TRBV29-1,CSVVKDRAPYEQYF,TGCAGCGTTGTTAAGGACAGGGCCCCCTACGAGCAGTACTTC
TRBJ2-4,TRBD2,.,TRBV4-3,CASSQGWTGLAGGRGAKNIQYF,TGCGCCAGCAGCCAAGGCTGGACGGGACTAGCGGGAGGAAGGGGAGCCAAAAACATTCAGTACTTC
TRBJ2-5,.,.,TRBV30,CAWSVVETQYF,TGTGCCTGGAGTGTAGTAGAGACCCAGTACTTC
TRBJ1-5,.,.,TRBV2,CASNPTGSNQPQHF,TGTGCCAGCAATCCGACAGGCAGCAATCAGCCCCAGCATTTT
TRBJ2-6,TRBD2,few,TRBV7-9,CASSPGRGGANVLTF,TGTGCCAGCAGCCCCGGGAGGGGGGGGGCCAACGTCCTGACTTTC
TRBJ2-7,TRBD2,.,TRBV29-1,CSAKNIARGLAGVTSYEQYF,TGCAGCGCCAAAAACATCGCTCGAGGACTAGCGGGAGTAACCTCCTACGAGCAGTACTTC
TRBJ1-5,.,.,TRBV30,CAWRTRFDQPQHF,TGTGCCTGGAGGACAAGATTCGATCAGCCCCAGCATTTT
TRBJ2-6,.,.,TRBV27,CASSSPGSGANVLTF,TGTGCCAGCAGTTCCCCCGGGTCTGGGGCCAACGTCCTGACTTTC
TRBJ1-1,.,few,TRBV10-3,CAIRATPNTEAFF,TGTGCCATCAGGGCTACACCGAACACTGAAGCTTTCTTT
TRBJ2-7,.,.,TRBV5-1,CASSLSSEYEQYF,TGCGCCAGCAGCTTGTCTTCAGAGTACGAGCAGTACTTC
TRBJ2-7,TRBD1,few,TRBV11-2,CASSLPATGQGNYEQYF,TGTGCCAGCAGCCTACCTGCGACGGGACAGGGGAACTACGAGCAGTACTTC
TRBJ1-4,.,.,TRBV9,CASSPSDSATNEKLFF,TGTGCCAGCAGCCCCTCCGACAGTGCAACTAATGAAAAACTGTTTTTT
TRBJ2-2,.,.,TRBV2,CASTGVNTGELFF,TGTGCCAGCACTGGGGTTAACACCGGGGAGCTGTTTTTT
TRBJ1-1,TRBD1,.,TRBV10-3,CAISEHDRGNTEAFF,TGTGCCATCAGTGAGCACGACAGGGGGAACACTGAAGCTTTCTTT
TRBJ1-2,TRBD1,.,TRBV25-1,CASSGGTAYGYTF,TGTGCCAGCAGTGGCGGGACAGCCTATGGCTACACCTTC
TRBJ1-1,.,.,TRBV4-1,CASSQHFPGLGTEAFF,TGCGCCAGCAGCCAACATTTCCCAGGGTTGGGCACTGAAGCTTTCTTT
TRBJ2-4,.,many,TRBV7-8,CASSFRSPNIQYF,TGTGCCAGCAGCTTTCGGAGCCCCAACATTCAGTACTTC
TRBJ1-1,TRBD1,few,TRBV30,CAWKGQRNTEAFF,TGTGCCTGGAAGGGACAGAGAAACACTGAAGCTTTCTTT
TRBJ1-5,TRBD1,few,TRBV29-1,CSVMTGGYQPQHF,TGCAGCGTAATGACAGGGGGTTATCAGCCCCAGCATTTT
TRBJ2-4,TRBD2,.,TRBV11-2,CASSPGLAGGPAKNIQYF,TGTGCCAGCAGCCCGGGACTAGCGGGAGGGCCAGCCAAAAACATTCAGTACTTC
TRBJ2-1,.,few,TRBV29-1,CSVEKGVNEQFF,TGCAGCGTTGAAAAGGGGGTGAATGAGCAGTTCTTC
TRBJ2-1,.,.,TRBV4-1,CASSQVMGYIEQFF,TGCGCCAGCAGCCAAGTTATGGGGTACATTGAGCAGTTCTTC
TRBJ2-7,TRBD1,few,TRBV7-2,CASKGAGSYEQYF,TGTGCCAGCAAGGGGGCAGGTTCCTACGAGCAGTACTTC
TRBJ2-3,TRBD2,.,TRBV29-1,CSVLAGGGTDTQYF,TGCAGCGTTCTAGCGGGAGGTGGCACAGATACGCAGTATTTT
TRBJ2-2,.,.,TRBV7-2,CASSLVAGSNTGELFF,TGTGCCAGCAGCTTAGTGGCGGGGTCGAACACCGGGGAGCTGTTTTTT
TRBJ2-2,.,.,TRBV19,CATRVAGELFF,TGTGCCACTCGAGTGGCCGGGGAGCTGTTTTTT
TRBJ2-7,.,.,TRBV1,CTSSQGERQGPHEQYF,TGCACCAGCAGCCAAGGGGAAAGACAGGGGCCCCACGAGCAGTACTTC
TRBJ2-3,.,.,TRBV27,CASSPRPLAIVTDTQYF,TGTGCCAGCAGTCCCCGACCTCTGGCGATAGTTACAGATACGCAGTATTTT